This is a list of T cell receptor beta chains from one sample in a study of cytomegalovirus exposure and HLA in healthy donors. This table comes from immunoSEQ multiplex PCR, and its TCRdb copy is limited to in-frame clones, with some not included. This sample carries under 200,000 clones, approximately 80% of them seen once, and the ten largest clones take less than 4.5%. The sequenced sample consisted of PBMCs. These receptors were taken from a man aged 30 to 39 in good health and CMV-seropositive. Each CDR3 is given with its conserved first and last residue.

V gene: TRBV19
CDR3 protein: CASSISVDTQYF

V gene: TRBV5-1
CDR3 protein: CASSPAIGLAGDSQYF

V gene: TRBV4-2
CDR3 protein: CASSQDLEMEQYF

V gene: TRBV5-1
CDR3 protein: CASSRLGAENSPLHF

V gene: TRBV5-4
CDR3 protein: CASRAKPPQDTQYF

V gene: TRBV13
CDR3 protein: CASSLGRDYSYEQYF

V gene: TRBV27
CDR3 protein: CASSWSETSYGYTF

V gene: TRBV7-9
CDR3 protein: CASRYGGATNEKLFF

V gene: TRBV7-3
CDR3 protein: CASSPTSRVTDTQYF

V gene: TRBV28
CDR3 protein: CASSRGPPSSYNEQFF

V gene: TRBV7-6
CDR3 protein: CASSRLPDSNQPQHF

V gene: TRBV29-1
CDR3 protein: CSGGLAGETQYF

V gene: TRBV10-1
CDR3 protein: CASSESFSDTQYF

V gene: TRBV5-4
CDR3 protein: CASSLFRTGDEAFF

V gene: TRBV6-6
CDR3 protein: CASSPNRFLSYEQYF

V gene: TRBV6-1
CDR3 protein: CASSAHTSGVPYEQYF

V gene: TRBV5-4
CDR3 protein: CASSFGGGVGGNTIYF

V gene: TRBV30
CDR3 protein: CAWSGWGLGETQYF

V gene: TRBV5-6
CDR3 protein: CASSTGVLPYNEQFF

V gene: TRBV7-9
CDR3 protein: CASRQTGNTEAFF

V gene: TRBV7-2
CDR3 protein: CASSLTSGGTYEQYF

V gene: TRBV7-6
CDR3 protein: CASSKRQGSSPLHF

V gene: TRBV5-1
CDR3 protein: CASRAPEGIDTQYF

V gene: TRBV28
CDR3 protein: CATGQGVNTEAFF

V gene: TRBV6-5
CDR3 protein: CASRDRSSYNSPLHF

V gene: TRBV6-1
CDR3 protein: CASSEAGGNEKLFF

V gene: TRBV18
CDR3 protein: CASSPTGGADYGYTF

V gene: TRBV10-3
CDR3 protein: CAISNRGESYEQYF

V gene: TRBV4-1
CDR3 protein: CASSPSEGKGAYEQYF

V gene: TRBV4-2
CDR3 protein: CASSQEIGHVNSPLHF